This T cell receptor (beta chain) derives from a study of T-cell memory formation after mild COVID-19. The study's findings and limits: CD4+ contracting clones were found mainly in CM and EM, and CD8+ ones in EMRA. The SARS-CoV-2 specificity of second-wave clones reaching peak at day 37 remained unverified. The finding that pre-infection memory included some responding clones suggested that cross-reactive memory joined.

This clonotype showed up just a few times. The antigen remains undetermined. In germline, CDR1 is SNHLY, CDR2 FYNNEI. This CDR3 is built from 14 residues. The V and J ends lost 7 bases and 4 bases, in that order; junction bases with no gene match: 7. Constant-segment primers served in 5'RACE that generated TCR alpha and TCR beta cDNA libraries bearing sample barcodes and UMIs. One entry per CDR3 protein results from TCRdb running MiXCR on the 5' RACE reads. The sample carries roughly 250,000 distinct CDR3 sequences, over 15% recorded once. The chain joins TRBV2 to TRBJ2-3; 8 bases agree with TRBD2. The specimen was PBMCs or a T cell subset sorted from them (not recorded which). This clonotype was obtained from a man aged 18 to 29 who had mild COVID-19 (a few samples of this study predate the infection). Cell type and time point are not known. CDR3 protein: CASMTGGPPDTQYF. CDR3 in DNA: TGTGCCAGCATGACGGGGGGGCCCCCAGATACGCAGTATTTT.